One sample yielded the 29 T cell receptor beta chains listed below, sequenced in a study of blood T cell repertoires in COVID-19. This table comes from immunoSEQ multiplex PCR, and its TCRdb copy is limited to in-frame clones, with some not included. The sample includes over 350,000 clones, roughly 90% of them seen just once. Source material: PBMCs or T cells enriched from blood (not recorded which). The receptors derive from a woman aged 25-40 years with acute COVID-19.

This clone appeared once. This rearrangement joins TRBV4-1 to TRBJ2-4; 11 bases agree with TRBD2. The CDR3 length is 21 residues. With V trimmed by 0 bases and J by 1 base, 14 bases remained unmatched. The germline V gene has CDR1 MGHRA and CDR2 YSYEKL. CDR3 DNA: TGCGCCAGCAGCCAAGATTTTCTAGCGGGGGGTGCCTTAGTGGCCAAAAACATTCAGTACTTC. Translating it yields CASSQDFLAGGALVAKNIQYF.

The CDR3 loop is CASSAPDRTYEQYF. The CDR3 DNA reads as TGTGCCAGCAGCGCCCCCGACAGGACTTACGAGCAGTACTTC. This chain connects TRBV7-9 to TRBJ2-7; TRBD1 might be the D (6 bases). The germline CDR1 and CDR2 sequences are SEHNR and FQNEAQ (reference sequence). The CDR3 consists of 14 residues. Trimming took off 5 bases at V and 4 bases at J, with 15 bases between the two ends.

The chain uses TRBV5-1 and TRBJ1-2; tentative D call: TRBD1 (5 bases). Germline-derived CDR1 and CDR2 are SGHRS and YFSETQ. The germline V and J ends were trimmed by 5 bases and 4 bases, with 27 bases remaining between them. CDR3 size: 18 residues. The CDR3 sequence: CASRRIQPRDPTFYGYTF. In nucleotides, the CDR3 is TGCGCCAGCAGGAGGATCCAACCCAGGGATCCCACTTTCTATGGCTACACCTTC.

CDR3 nucleotides: TGCAGTGCTAGTCATCCGGGGAGCACTGAAGCTTTCTTT. Amino acid sequence: CSASHPGSTEAFF. The chain employs TRBV20-1 and TRBJ1-1; no firm D call. Germline assignment: CDR1 DFQATT and CDR2 SNEGSKA (reference sequence). Trimming left V 3 bases short and J 4 bases short, with 12 bases between. This CDR3 spans 13 amino acids.

This chain connects TRBV30 to TRBJ2-7, with D tentatively TRBD1 (7 bases). V was trimmed by 3 bases and J by 3 bases, leaving 15 bases between them. Germline V gene sequence: CDR1 GTSNPN, CDR2 SVGIG (reference sequence). The CDR3 consists of 14 residues. The CDR3 is CAWSPRQGLYEQYF. The CDR3 nucleotides are TGTGCCTGGAGCCCACGACAGGGACTCTACGAGCAGTACTTC.

The chain employs TRBV27 and TRBJ1-6; unclear D gene. The germline V and J ends were trimmed by 5 bases and 8 bases, with 10 bases remaining between them. The CDR3 is made up of 13 amino acids. Germline V lookup: CDR1 MNHEY, CDR2 SMNVEV (reference sequence). The CDR3 loop is CASSPRQHSPLHF. CDR3 in DNA: TGTGCCAGCAGTCCCAGGCAGCATTCACCCCTCCACTTT.

The V and J genes are TRBV2 and TRBJ2-7, with 9 bases aligning to TRBD2. CDR1 is SNHLY, CDR2 FYNNEI, per germline. The ends lost 0 bases at V and 2 bases at J; junction bases unmatched: 2. The CDR3 loop spans 15 amino acids. CDR3 sequence reads: CASSEAAGGPYEQYF. DNA of the CDR3: TGTGCCAGCAGTGAAGCTGCGGGGGGGCCCTACGAGCAGTACTTC. The variable domain in full, with the rest retrieved from reference TRBV2 and TRBJ2-7, is EPEVTQTPSHQVTQMGQEVILRCVPISNHLYFYWYRQILGQKVEFLVSFYNNEISEKSEIFDDQFSVERPDGSNFTLKIRSTKLEDSAMYFCASSEAAGGPYEQYFGPGTRLTVT.

The chain couples TRBV5-1 to TRBJ2-7; TRBD1 matches 9 bases. Germline V gene lookup returns CDR1 SGHRS and CDR2 YFSETQ. Losses at the gene ends were 4 bases for V and 3 bases for J; bases not matched to a gene: 11. The CDR3 totals 16 residues. CDR3 DNA sequence: TGCGCCAGCAGCCCTGAACCGCTGGGACAGGGCTACGAGCAGTACTTC. It is translated as CASSPEPLGQGYEQYF.

The chain has TRBV15 and TRBJ1-1; maybe TRBD1 (5 bases). V was pared by 2 bases and J by 8 bases, with 15 bases between. This CDR3 has 14 amino acids. The germline CDR1 and CDR2 sequences are LNHNV and YYDKDF (reference sequence). CDR3: CATSRTRQGLEAFF. The CDR3 DNA reads as TGTGCCACCAGCAGAACAAGGCAGGGTTTAGAAGCTTTCTTT. The full variable domain, completed using reference TRBV15 and TRBJ1-1, is DAMVIQNPRYQVTQFGKPVTLSCSQTLNHNVMYWYQQKSSQAPKLLFHYYDKDFNNEADTPDNFQSRRPNTSFCFLDIRSPGLGDTAMYLCATSRTRQGLEAFFGQGTRLTVV.

This sequence joins TRBV30 and TRBJ1-2; D not certain. From germline, CDR1 is GTSNPN and CDR2 SVGIG (reference sequence). V dropped 0 bases and J dropped 6 bases, with 11 bases sitting between them. The CDR3 totals 13 residues. CDR3 residues: CAWSVTGPDGYTF. CDR3 sequence (DNA): TGTGCCTGGAGTGTAACCGGTCCGGATGGCTACACCTTC.

This clone came up a few times. The chain joins TRBV5-6 to TRBJ1-4, with D possibly TRBD1 on 6 matching bases. The V gene lost 2 bases and the J gene lost 5 bases, with 22 bases spanning the gap. Germline values: CDR1 SGHDT, CDR2 YYEEEE. There are 18 residues in the CDR3. CDR3 loop: CASSFAAGTRRSNEKLFF. CDR3 bases: TGTGCCAGCAGCTTTGCGGCCGGGACACGGAGATCGAATGAAAAACTGTTTTTT.

The rearrangement uses TRBV7-9 and TRBJ1-5, with D maybe TRBD1 (6 bases). V was shortened by 4 bases and J by 3 bases, with 13 bases between the two germline ends. Germline V gene lookup returns CDR1 SEHNR and CDR2 FQNEAQ (reference sequence). The CDR3 is 15 amino acids. The CDR3 sequence: CASSSTTGINQPQHF. DNA of the CDR3: TGTGCCAGCAGCTCAACAACAGGGATCAATCAGCCCCAGCATTTT.

The chain combines TRBV9 with TRBJ2-5; TRBD2 matches at 10 bases. This CDR3 is built from 15 residues. The germline CDR1 and CDR2 sequences are SGDLS and YYNGEE. The junction had 5 bases not matched to a gene; V was cut back by 1 base and J by 5 bases. The CDR3 spells CASSVSGGASETQYF. The CDR3 DNA reads as TGTGCCAGCAGCGTAAGCGGGGGGGCCTCGGAGACCCAGTACTTC.

The chain employs TRBV7-2 and TRBJ2-3; D perhaps matches TRBD2 (5 bases). Trimming took off 5 bases at V and 3 bases at J, with 18 bases between the two ends. The germline V gene has CDR1 SGHTA and CDR2 FQGNSA. The CDR3 has 16 amino acids. CDR3 DNA: TGTGCCAGCAGCCCACCCGAACTAGGAAAAACAGATACGCAGTATTTT. This gives the protein CASSPPELGKTDTQYF.

The chain links TRBV18 to TRBJ2-3; 7 bases align to TRBD1. Germline values: CDR1 KGHSH, CDR2 LQKENI. The CDR3 spans 16 residues. The V and J ends lost 6 bases and 5 bases, in that order; junction bases with no gene match: 14. CDR3 DNA sequence: TGTGCCAGCTCGCAGGTACAGGGGTCCGGGGAAGATACGCAGTATTTT. As protein: CASSQVQGSGEDTQYF. Full variable domain (missing parts from reference TRBV18 and TRBJ2-3): NAGVMQNPRHLVRRRGQEARLRCSPMKGHSHVYWYRQLPEEGLKFMVYLQKENIIDESGMPKERFSAEFPKEGPSILRIQQVVRGDSAAYFCASSQVQGSGEDTQYFGPGTRLTVL.

The chain is built from TRBV7-9 and TRBJ2-7; D unclear. The CDR3 extends over 12 amino acids. V gave up 1 base and J gave up 3 bases, with 4 bases separating them. In germline, CDR1 is SEHNR, CDR2 FQNEAQ (reference sequence). Written as DNA, the CDR3 is TGTGCCAGCAGCTTAGGGAGCTACGAGCAGTACTTC. Translated: CASSLGSYEQYF.

The CDR3 DNA is TGTGCCAGCAGTTCAGATAGCAATCAGCCCCAGCATTTT. Translated, it gives CASSSDSNQPQHF. The V and J genes are TRBV12-3 or TRBV12-4 and TRBJ1-5; D is uncertain. Between the trimmed V and J ends, which lost 4 bases and 0 bases, there was a span of 4 bases. The CDR3 contains 13 residues.

The rearrangement uses TRBV12-5 and TRBJ1-4; D perhaps matches TRBD1 (5 bases). CDR1 is LGHNT and CDR2 is FRNRAP in the germline V gene. V was pared by 3 bases and J by 6 bases, with 14 bases between. CDR3 size: 15 residues. The CDR3 sequence is CASGFTEGFYEKLFF. The CDR3 coding sequence is TGTGCTAGTGGTTTTACGGAGGGGTTTTATGAAAAACTGTTTTTT.

The chain has TRBV19 and TRBJ1-1, with 10 bases aligning to TRBD1. The trim removed 7 bases at V and 3 bases at J, leaving 14 bases unmatched. The CDR3 extends over 17 amino acids. Per the germline V gene, CDR1 is LNHDA and CDR2 is SQIVND (reference sequence). CDR3 region: CASTPVIGTGVDTEAFF. The DNA for the CDR3 is TGTGCCAGTACCCCCGTAATCGGGACAGGGGTCGACACTGAAGCTTTCTTT. Full variable domain (missing parts from reference TRBV19 and TRBJ1-1): DGGITQSPKYLFRKEGQNVTLSCEQNLNHDAMYWYRQDPGQGLRLIYYSQIVNDFQKGDIAEGYSVSREKKESFPLTVTSAQKNPTAFYLCASTPVIGTGVDTEAFFGQGTRLTVV.

This sequence joins TRBV2 and TRBJ1-1; D is uncertain. From germline, CDR1 is SNHLY and CDR2 FYNNEI. V was cut by 9 bases and J by 8 bases, with 7 bases left in between. This CDR3 is built from 9 residues. CDR3 coding DNA: TGTGCCAGGAGGGTGGAAGCTTTCTTT. Translated, it gives CARRVEAFF. The full variable domain, its missing parts supplied by reference TRBV2 and TRBJ1-1, is EPEVTQTPSHQVTQMGQEVILRCVPISNHLYFYWYRQILGQKVEFLVSFYNNEISEKSEIFDDQFSVERPDGSNFTLKIRSTKLEDSAMYFCARRVEAFFGQGTRLTVV.

CDR3 loop: CASGLPGQGTNEKLFF. CDR3 sequence (DNA): TGTGCTAGTGGTTTGCCAGGACAGGGAACTAATGAAAAACTGTTTTTT. The chain has TRBV12-5 and TRBJ1-4; 8 bases agree with TRBD1. The CDR3 is 16 residues long. CDR1 LGHNT and CDR2 FRNRAP come from the germline V gene. The junction had 3 bases not matched to a gene; V was cut back by 2 bases and J by 1 base.

The V and J genes are TRBV2 and TRBJ1-4; 12 bases are a match to TRBD1. Germline V gene sequence: CDR1 SNHLY, CDR2 FYNNEI. Losses at the gene ends were 4 bases for V and 4 bases for J; bases not matched to a gene: 10. The CDR3 has 18 amino acids. The CDR3 sequence: CASSVGVGQGAINEKLFF. DNA of the CDR3: TGTGCCAGCAGTGTAGGAGTGGGACAGGGGGCAATTAATGAAAAACTGTTTTTT.

The chain links TRBV9 to TRBJ1-2, with D possibly TRBD1 on 6 matching bases. Germline CDR1 and CDR2: SGDLS and YYNGEE. The CDR3 loop spans 14 amino acids. The V end was cut by 3 bases, the J end by 2 bases, with 11 bases between. This CDR3 reads CASSALTGNYGYTF. The DNA of the CDR3 is TGTGCCAGCAGCGCCTTAACAGGGAACTATGGCTACACCTTC.

The chain couples TRBV6-2 or TRBV6-3 to TRBJ2-7; 7 bases fit TRBD1. This CDR3 has 16 amino acids. V gave up 2 bases and J gave up 1 base; unmatched junction bases: 8. Germline V gene data show CDR1 as MNHEY and CDR2 as SVGEGT. The CDR3 protein is CASSYPRQGGSYEQYF. DNA of the CDR3: TGTGCCAGCAGTTACCCAAGACAGGGTGGATCCTACGAGCAGTACTTC.

The chain joins TRBV3-1 (or the pseudogene TRBV3-2) to TRBJ2-7; 10 bases agree with TRBD1. The V gene's germline CDR1 is LGHDT and CDR2 YNNKEL (reference sequence). The CDR3 consists of 16 residues. After removal of 5 bases from V and 2 bases from J, the junction contained 9 bases not matched to a gene. CDR3 protein: CASSTWTGGSTYEQYF. The CDR3 region has the DNA TGTGCCAGCAGCACTTGGACAGGGGGATCGACCTACGAGCAGTACTTC.

This rearrangement joins TRBV4-3 to TRBJ1-2; D call uncertain. Germline CDR1 reads LGHNA; CDR2 reads YSLEER. CDR3 length: 16 residues. Trimming pared 1 base from V and 4 bases from J, leaving 16 bases between. The CDR3 sequence is CASSQVPGAGFYGYTF. CDR3 DNA: TGCGCCAGCAGCCAAGTTCCGGGAGCGGGATTCTATGGCTACACCTTC.

The genes are TRBV9 and TRBJ2-3, with a tentative D call TRBD2 (6 bases). Germline V lookup: CDR1 SGDLS, CDR2 YYNGEE. V lost 0 bases to trimming and J lost 0 bases, with 11 bases between them. This CDR3 is built from 16 residues. This CDR3 is CASSVGAGPSTDTQYF. DNA for the CDR3: TGTGCCAGCAGCGTAGGCGCGGGGCCGAGCACAGATACGCAGTATTTT.

This sequence joins TRBV6-5 and TRBJ1-1, with 7 bases lining up with TRBD1. The germline V gene encodes CDR1 MNHEY and CDR2 SVGAGI. CDR3 length equals 12 residues. Trimming removed 2 bases from V and 7 bases from J; junction bases left unmatched: 1. The CDR3 here is CASSYGDSEAFF. The CDR3 DNA is TGTGCCAGCAGTTACGGGGACAGTGAAGCTTTCTTT.

CDR3 residues: CASRSTGDSNQPQHF. The CDR3 DNA is TGCGCCAGCAGATCAACAGGGGATAGCAATCAGCCCCAGCATTTT. The J gene is TRBJ1-5, the V gene TRBV5-1; 7 nucleotides agree with TRBD1. In germline, CDR1 is SGHRS, CDR2 YFSETQ. Germline trimming cut 5 bases from V and 0 bases from J; bases unmatched to any gene: 5. The CDR3 contains 15 residues. Full variable domain (rest looked up from reference TRBV5-1 and TRBJ1-5): KAGVTQTPRYLIKTRGQQVTLSCSPISGHRSVSWYQQTPGQGLQFLFEYFSETQRNKGNFPGRFSGRQFSNSRSEMNVSTLELGDSALYLCASRSTGDSNQPQHFGDGTRLSIL.